The 18 T cell receptor beta chains below come from one sample, sequenced in a study of response to subunit inactivated influenza vaccine. MiXCR, run by TCRdb on the RT-PCR reads, gives a single entry per CDR3 protein. Of roughly 630,000 distinct CDR3 sequences in the sample, about 15% were seen once. The sequenced sample was PBMCs from blood, obtained about 14 days before vaccination. The source of these receptors is a man aged 50 to 60 who received an inactivated influenza vaccine.

V and J are TRBV18 and TRBJ2-7; D is unresolved. V dropped 0 bases and J dropped 3 bases, with 6 bases sitting between them. The germline V gene has CDR1 KGHSH and CDR2 LQKENI. There are 13 residues in the CDR3. The CDR3 DNA follows: TGTGCCAGCTCACCACCAGGGATCTACGAGCAGTACTTC. Translating gives CASSPPGIYEQYF.

This clonotype was counted between two and nine times. The V gene is TRBV5-1, the J gene TRBJ2-2; D call uncertain. V gave up 3 bases and J gave up 6 bases, with 9 bases separating them. CDR1 and CDR2 from the germline V gene are SGHRS and YFSETQ. The CDR3 is 13 residues long. CDR3 sequence reads: CASSSRLAGELFF. DNA of the CDR3: TGCGCCAGCAGCTCTCGGCTCGCCGGGGAGCTGTTTTTT.

The chain couples TRBV10-3 to TRBJ2-2, with 7 nucleotides matching TRBD2. Per the germline V gene, CDR1 is ENHRY and CDR2 is SYGVKD. This CDR3 is 16 amino acids long. After removal of 10 bases from V and 4 bases from J, the junction contained 15 bases not matched to a gene. The CDR3 is CATKSMREMSTGELFF. The CDR3 region has the DNA TGTGCCACCAAATCAATGCGGGAGATGAGCACCGGGGAGCTGTTTTTT.

In this sample, this clonotype turned up a few times. The rearrangement uses TRBV20-1 and TRBJ2-5; D possibly corresponds to TRBD1 (5 bases). Trimming removed 5 bases from V and 3 bases from J, with 16 bases in between. Germline loops: CDR1 DFQATT, CDR2 SNEGSKA (reference sequence). There are 14 residues in the CDR3. The CDR3 DNA is TGCAGTGCTTGTCAGGGCCCTATTAAAGAGACCCAGTACTTC. Translating it yields CSACQGPIKETQYF.

This clonotype has more than one count but fewer than ten. The chain uses TRBV18 and TRBJ1-5, with 9 nucleotides matching TRBD1. The V and J ends lost 3 bases and 3 bases, in that order; junction bases with no gene match: 12. CDR1 KGHSH and CDR2 LQKENI come from the germline V gene. The CDR3 length is 18 residues. The CDR3 spells CASSPRSGTGLSNQPQHF. CDR3 nucleotide sequence: TGTGCCAGCTCACCTCGGAGTGGGACAGGGTTATCCAATCAGCCCCAGCATTTT.

This clonotype was counted only a few times. The rearrangement joins TRBV20-1 to TRBJ2-5; tentatively, D is TRBD1 (6 bases). This CDR3 is 17 amino acids long. Germline CDR1 is DFQATT and CDR2 is SNEGSKA (reference sequence). Trimming took 4 bases from V and 5 from J, leaving 26 bases between them. The CDR3 bases are TGCAGTGCTATACCCAGGGGTACAAGGGGCGCGCCGGAGACCCAGTACTTC. Amino acids: CSAIPRGTRGAPETQYF.

This clonotype showed up many times. CDR3 sequence: CAISESAGTGELFF. The CDR3 DNA follows: TGTGCCATCAGTGAGTCGGCGGGCACCGGGGAGCTGTTTTTT. V is TRBV10-3 and J is TRBJ2-2, with D tentatively TRBD2 (5 bases). Germline-derived CDR1 and CDR2 are ENHRY and SYGVKD. The CDR3 is 14 residues long. The V and J ends lost 0 bases and 4 bases respectively, with 6 bases between them.

At least ten counts were recorded for this clonotype. The CDR3 sequence is CASSKLGIRTSPYEQYF. The CDR3 nucleotides read TGTGCCAGCAGCAAATTAGGAATCCGGACATCTCCCTACGAGCAGTACTTC. The V gene is TRBV21-1, the J gene TRBJ2-7; the table calls TRBD1, which could not be checked here. TRBV21-1 is flagged as a pseudogene. CDR3 length: 17 residues.

This clonotype was found a few times. The chain carries TRBV27 and TRBJ2-5; the D is unclear. Germline V CDR1 and CDR2: MNHEY, SMNVEV (reference sequence). The CDR3 is 14 amino acids. Deletions cut 4 bases from V and 3 bases from J, with 12 bases between. CDR3 in amino acids: CASSSARWEETQYF. The CDR3 nucleotides read TGTGCCAGCAGTTCCGCCCGATGGGAAGAGACCCAGTACTTC.

This clonotype was counted between two and nine times. V and J are TRBV4-1 and TRBJ2-4; D gene ambiguous. CDR3 length: 12 residues. The V gene's germline CDR1 is MGHRA and CDR2 YSYEKL. V lost 1 base to trimming and J lost 8 bases, with 6 bases between them. The CDR3 protein is CASSQGMDIQYF. In nucleotides, the CDR3 is TGCGCCAGCAGCCAAGGTATGGACATTCAGTACTTC.

This clonotype was detected only a few times. The rearrangement joins TRBV7-9 to TRBJ1-1; 7 positions agree with TRBD1. Per germline, CDR1 SEHNR and CDR2 FQNEAQ (reference sequence). The V segment lost 0 bases and the J segment 3 bases; nucleotides outside the gene matches: 4. This CDR3 contains 15 residues. The CDR3 loop reads CASSLAQGGDTEAFF. The CDR3 DNA reads TGTGCCAGCAGCTTAGCCCAGGGGGGGGACACTGAAGCTTTCTTT.

The chain carries TRBV19 and TRBJ2-1; TRBD2 agrees at 9 bases. The CDR3 contains 17 residues. The germline gives CDR1 LNHDA, CDR2 SQIVND (reference sequence). The V gene end was trimmed by 11 bases and the J gene end by 0 bases; junction bases not matched to a gene: 14. For the CDR3, the DNA is TGTGCCTCAAATAGCTTAAGCGGGGGGCTCTCCTACAATGAGCAGTTCTTC. Protein product: CASNSLSGGLSYNEQFF.

This clonotype was counted a few times. This chain links TRBV3-1 with TRBJ2-7, with D perhaps matching TRBD2 (5 bases). The CDR3 has 13 residues. CDR1 is LGHDT and CDR2 is YNNKEL in the germline V gene (reference sequence). The ends were cut back, 3 bases at V and 6 bases at J, with 12 bases in the middle. CDR3 sequence reads: CASSQLSDSEQYF. The CDR3 nucleotides read TGTGCCAGCAGCCAGCTCTCGGACTCCGAGCAGTACTTC.

This chain links TRBV4-2 with TRBJ1-6, with D hard to call. This CDR3 has 15 residues. Germline V CDR1 and CDR2: LGHNA, YNFKEQ. V lost 1 base, J lost 6 bases, and 10 bases lay in between. The CDR3 spells CASSQVQDLNSPLHF. The CDR3 DNA follows: TGTGCCAGCAGCCAAGTGCAGGACCTTAATTCACCCCTCCACTTT.

The genes are TRBV19 and TRBJ1-5; a possible D gene is TRBD1 (5 bases). Looked up from germline, CDR1 is LNHDA and CDR2 is SQIVND (reference sequence). Trimming took off 3 bases at V and 5 bases at J, with 14 bases between the two ends. This CDR3 is 15 amino acids long. Written as DNA, the CDR3 is TGTGCCAGTAGTATGGCAGGGCGGATCCATCAGCCCCAGCATTTT. This codes for CASSMAGRIHQPQHF. The complete variable domain, with remaining parts taken from reference TRBV19 and TRBJ1-5, reads DGGITQSPKYLFRKEGQNVTLSCEQNLNHDAMYWYRQDPGQGLRLIYYSQIVNDFQKGDIAEGYSVSREKKESFPLTVTSAQKNPTAFYLCASSMAGRIHQPQHFGDGTRLSIL.

This clonotype was observed a handful of times. V is TRBV20-1 and J is TRBJ2-7; maybe TRBD1 (5 bases). Germline loops: CDR1 DFQATT, CDR2 SNEGSKA (reference sequence). Trimming removed 1 base at V and 0 bases at J, with 7 bases between. The CDR3 sequence is 13 residues long. CDR3: CSARVGASYEQYF. The CDR3 nucleotides read TGCAGTGCTAGAGTTGGGGCCTCCTACGAGCAGTACTTC.

CDR3 bases: TGTGCCAGCAGCCAGCTAACCGGTAACAATGAGCAGTTCTTC. This encodes CASSQLTGNNEQFF. The chain couples TRBV7-6 to TRBJ2-1, with D unresolved. This CDR3 region has 14 residues. In germline, CDR1 is SGHVS, CDR2 FNYEAQ. Trimming stripped 5 bases from V and 5 bases from J, with 13 bases between.

The chain combines TRBV6-1 with TRBJ1-2, with a possible D match to TRBD1 (5 bases). V was clipped by 4 bases and J by 2 bases, with 11 bases between them. The germline CDR1 and CDR2 sequences are MNHNS and SASEGT. The CDR3 is 14 residues long. CDR3 nucleotide sequence: TGTGCCAGCAGTGCCCTTTCAGGGAACTATGGCTACACCTTC. This encodes CASSALSGNYGYTF.